A single sample gave rise to the 14 T cell receptor beta chains below, sequenced in a study of identical twins (dated by TCRdb to 2016 to 2017). Receptors were amplified or captured by 5' RACE. For sequencing, an Illumina HiSeq 2000 was employed. Starting from the raw public reads, TCRdb applied fastp trimming at Q25, assembled clones with MiXCR and retained in-frame beta chains. Rows matching on CDR3 protein sequence are summarized as one entry with the most common DNA and genes. The sample table records some 600,000 distinct CDR3 sequences; roughly 7.2% of these occur just once. Together, the top ten hold 1.6% of the sample. These data were likewise used in another study, on yellow fever vaccine responses in identical twins.

Sequenced input: PBMCs. These receptors came from a woman between 18 and 29 years old in good health.

CDR3 loop: CASSRGTGGGLDTEAFF. The DNA of the CDR3 is TGTGCCAGCAGCCGAGGGACAGGGGGCGGATTGGACACTGAAGCTTTCTTT. The genes are TRBV4-2 and TRBJ1-1; 12 bases match TRBD1. Germline V gene sequence: CDR1 LGHNA, CDR2 YNFKEQ. This CDR3 has 17 residues. V lost 4 bases to trimming and J lost 3 bases; unmatched junction nucleotides: 9.

The rearrangement links TRBV5-1 to TRBJ2-1; TRBD2 matches at 7 bases. This CDR3 has 15 amino acids. V lost 0 bases and J lost 5; bases outside the gene matches: 5. The germline V gene has CDR1 SGHRS and CDR2 YFSETQ. CDR3 region: CASSLGIAGHNEQFF. The CDR3 DNA reads TGCGCCAGCAGCTTGGGGATAGCGGGCCACAATGAGCAGTTCTTC.

In its sample, this clonotype was seen many times. CDR3 loop: CASSASSPPVGEQFF. The CDR3 DNA follows: TGTGCCAGCAGTGCTTCCAGCCCACCAGTCGGTGAGCAGTTCTTC. J is TRBJ2-1 and V is TRBV25-1; D is ambiguous. This CDR3 contains 15 residues. CDR1 and CDR2 from the germline V gene are MGHDK and SYGVNS. The ends were cut back, 4 bases at V and 9 bases at J, with 19 bases in the middle.

This clonotype was counted at least ten times. The gene calls are TRBV3-1 and TRBJ2-2, with TRBD1 matching over 7 bases. The CDR3 contains 16 residues. In germline, CDR1 is LGHDT, CDR2 YNNKEL (reference sequence). Trimming removed 5 bases from V and 0 bases from J; junction bases left unmatched: 6. CDR3 nucleotide sequence: TGTGCCAGCAGCGAAAACAGGGGATCGAACACCGGGGAGCTGTTTTTT. Translated, it gives CASSENRGSNTGELFF.

This clonotype was counted ten times or more. The DNA for the CDR3 is TGTGCCAGCAGCGCCAGGGGAGATACGCAGTATTTT. It encodes CASSARGDTQYF. V gene TRBV7-9 combines with J gene TRBJ2-3; weak D call: TRBD1 (6 bases). From germline, CDR1 is SEHNR and CDR2 FQNEAQ (reference sequence). The CDR3 has 12 residues. Trimming pared 5 bases from V and 5 bases from J, leaving 8 bases between.

V is TRBV9 and J is TRBJ1-1; D call uncertain. This CDR3 has 14 amino acids. V lost 0 bases and J lost 1, with 7 bases in between. The germline CDR1 and CDR2 sequences are SGDLS and YYNGEE. The CDR3 reads CASSVGPENTEAFF. The CDR3 DNA reads TGTGCCAGCAGCGTAGGGCCGGAGAACACTGAAGCTTTCTTT. The full variable domain, in which reference TRBV9 and TRBJ1-1 provide the parts outside the CDR3, is DSGVTQTPKHLITATGQRVTLRCSPRSGDLSVYWYQQSLDQGLQFLIQYYNGEERAKGNILERFSAQQFPDLHSELNLSSLELGDSALYFCASSVGPENTEAFFGQGTRLTVV.

There are many counts of this clonotype. The chain links TRBV5-1 to TRBJ1-1; no clear D. This CDR3 region has 14 residues. Per the germline V gene, CDR1 is SGHRS and CDR2 is YFSETQ. V lost 6 bases and J 1 base, leaving 13 bases between the germline ends. CDR3 loop: CASTFGEKNTEAFF. The CDR3 nucleotides are TGCGCCAGCACCTTCGGGGAGAAGAACACTGAAGCTTTCTTT.

This clonotype has a handful of counts. This chain connects TRBV5-1 to TRBJ2-4, with TRBD2 as a possible D gene (6 bases). Trimming removed 1 base at V and 0 bases at J, with 20 bases between. This CDR3 comprises 19 residues. The V gene's germline CDR1 is SGHRS and CDR2 YFSETQ. This CDR3 reads CASSLKGRDPPLAKNIQYF. For the CDR3, the DNA is TGCGCCAGCAGCTTGAAAGGGCGGGATCCCCCCTTAGCCAAAAACATTCAGTACTTC.

This clonotype appeared many times. This chain joins TRBV28 and TRBJ1-4, with a possible D match to TRBD1 (6 bases). This CDR3 contains 15 residues. CDR1 is MDHEN and CDR2 is SYDVKM in the germline V gene. Between the trimmed V and J ends, which lost 6 bases and 1 base, there was a span of 12 bases. CDR3 sequence reads: CASSRWTVTNEKLFF. The CDR3 DNA follows: TGTGCCAGCAGCCGATGGACAGTAACTAATGAAAAACTGTTTTTT.

This clonotype occurred many times. The V and J genes are TRBV10-1 and TRBJ2-2, with D hard to call. Germline V gene lookup returns CDR1 WNHNN and CDR2 SYGVQD (reference sequence). V was trimmed by 0 bases and J by 8 bases, leaving 1 base between them. This CDR3 has 11 residues. The CDR3 region has the DNA TGCGCCAGCAGTGAGTCGGGGGAGCTGTTTTTT. It encodes CASSESGELFF.

This clonotype was observed a handful of times. V gene TRBV29-1 combines with J gene TRBJ2-7, with 10 bases matching TRBD2. Germline V gene data show CDR1 as SQVTM and CDR2 as ANQGSEA. Trimming took 7 bases from V and 5 from J; bases not matched to a gene: 5. This CDR3 has 12 residues. CDR3: CSALAGAHEQYF. The CDR3 DNA reads as TGCAGCGCTCTAGCGGGAGCCCACGAGCAGTACTTC.

This clonotype was seen more than once but under ten times. The CDR3 spells CASSLVGSPFF. The CDR3 coding sequence is TGTGCCAGCAGTTTGGTAGGTTCGCCTTTCTTT. The chain employs TRBV12-3 or TRBV12-4 and TRBJ1-1; the D is unclear. The CDR3 spans 11 residues. V was shortened by 3 bases and J by 12 bases, with 11 bases between the two germline ends.

This clonotype has a count of ten or more. This chain's CDR3 is CASSQPGQGNIYEQYF. In nucleotides, the CDR3 is TGTGCCAGCAGCCAACCCGGACAGGGGAATATCTACGAGCAGTACTTC. The chain joins TRBV3-1 to TRBJ2-7, with 9 bases fitting TRBD1. Looked up from germline, CDR1 is LGHDT and CDR2 is YNNKEL (reference sequence). Trimming cost V 2 bases and J 3 bases; bases outside gene matches: 8. This CDR3 has 16 residues.

Many counts were recorded for this clonotype. This sequence joins TRBV5-6 and TRBJ2-2; D ambiguous. V lost 3 bases to trimming and J lost 1 base, with 7 bases between them. Germline assignment: CDR1 SGHDT and CDR2 YYEEEE. This CDR3 comprises 14 residues. As DNA, the CDR3 is TGTGCCAGCAGCTCTGAGAGGAACACCGGGGAGCTGTTTTTT. This codes for CASSSERNTGELFF.